This T cell receptor (beta chain) was sequenced in a study of regulatory T cells in long-lasting Graves disease. Study-level results: Those with persistent Graves' had less TCR diversity than newly diagnosed patients. There was favoring of TRBV28, TRBJ1-2 and TRBJ2-5 in persistent disease. Few sampled subjects may have lowered accuracy.

Trimming left V 4 bases short and J 4 bases short, with 14 bases between. Germline assignment: CDR1 SNHLY and CDR2 FYNNEI. The CDR3 runs 14 residues. This clonotype was seen repeatedly, ten times or more. Its antigen is unknown. Assembly of TCR beta libraries relied on iRepertoire HTBI primers together with Arm-PCR of CDR3 regions. TCRdb itself ran the multiplex PCR reads through MiXCR, one entry per CDR3 protein. The sample has around 340,000 distinct CDR3 sequences, about 19% seen once. Regarding time point: persistent/refractory GD, antithyroid drugs over 5 years with positive TRAb. From PBMCs, RNA was extracted and then used to make the TCR library.

The sequencing here drew on peripheral blood mononuclear cells (PBMCs), taken when the disease was refractory, from a patient treated with antithyroid drugs. The source of this sequence is a female donor with Graves disease. This chain connects TRBV2 to TRBJ2-7, with D perhaps matching TRBD1 or TRBD2 (5 bases each). The CDR3 bases are TGTGCCAGCAGTGGAGGACGGGGCGCGTACGAGCAGTACTTC. Translating it yields CASSGGRGAYEQYF.